The 19 T cell receptor beta chains below come from one sample, sequenced in a study of cytomegalovirus exposure and HLA in healthy donors. Primers included in the PCR were 60 Vbeta and 13 Jbeta primers. Assay: immunoSEQ multiplex PCR; the TCRdb copy retains only in-frame clones and omits some. The sample lists fewer than 150,000 clones, about four fifths seen once, with about 3.9% in the top ten. Material: PBMCs. All receptors come from a man aged 35-49 years in good health and CMV-seropositive.

This chain links TRBV5-1 with TRBJ2-1; TRBD1 might be the D (5 bases). Germline CDR1 and CDR2: SGHRS and YFSETQ. The CDR3 runs 13 residues. V was clipped by 5 bases and J by 7 bases, with 13 bases between them. The CDR3 protein is CASRGQGRNEQFF. For the CDR3, the DNA is TGCGCCAGCAGGGGGCAGGGAAGGAATGAGCAGTTCTTC.

The chain recombines TRBV5-1 with TRBJ1-1, with 7 bases identical to TRBD1. CDR1 SGHRS and CDR2 YFSETQ come from the germline V gene. V lost 0 bases to trimming and J lost 11 bases; unmatched junction nucleotides: 16. The CDR3 has 16 amino acids. The CDR3 bases are TGCGCCAGCAGCTTGGTGACGGGGACAGTAGGAGCTCGGGCTTTCTTT. It specifies CASSLVTGTVGARAFF.

The chain recombines TRBV15 with TRBJ2-3; TRBD2 is a possible D gene (6 bases). The V gene lost 8 bases and the J gene lost 8 bases, with 26 bases spanning the gap. The CDR3 is 16 amino acids. Germline values: CDR1 LNHNV, CDR2 YYDKDF (reference sequence). CDR3 coding DNA: TGTGCCACCCATAACCATTGGCCCGGGAGTGTGGGTACGCAGTATTTT. The encoded protein is CATHNHWPGSVGTQYF. Supplemented by reference TRBV15 and TRBJ2-3, the full variable domain reads DAMVIQNPRYQVTQFGKPVTLSCSQTLNHNVMYWYQQKSSQAPKLLFHYYDKDFNNEADTPDNFQSRRPNTSFCFLDIRSPGLGDTAMYLCATHNHWPGSVGTQYFGPGTRLTVL.

This clone was found a few times. Here the CDR3 reads CASISGQREKLFF. CDR3 bases: TGTGCCAGCATTTCGGGACAGCGTGAAAAACTGTTTTTT. This rearrangement joins TRBV2 to TRBJ1-4, with 7 bases lining up with TRBD1. Germline values: CDR1 SNHLY, CDR2 FYNNEI. The CDR3 has 13 residues. Trimming removed 7 bases from V and 7 bases from J; junction bases left unmatched: 6.

This clone was counted only a few times. This chain links TRBV2 with TRBJ2-7; D may be TRBD1 (5 bases). CDR3 length equals 13 residues. The ends were cut back, 8 bases at V and 5 bases at J, with 16 bases in the middle. Germline V lookup: CDR1 SNHLY, CDR2 FYNNEI. The CDR3 protein is CASFVAPRDEQYF. Written as DNA, the CDR3 is TGTGCCAGCTTCGTGGCCCCCAGGGACGAGCAGTACTTC.

J is TRBJ2-3 and V is TRBV4-1; the D gene is possibly TRBD1 (7 bases). Germline CDR1 is MGHRA and CDR2 is YSYEKL. This CDR3 has 16 residues. The V end lost 6 bases, the J end lost 1 base, and 17 bases lay between the germline ends. The CDR3 loop is CASRPDRDWGTDTQYF. CDR3 DNA: TGCGCCAGCAGGCCCGACAGGGACTGGGGCACAGATACGCAGTATTTT.

The chain links TRBV7-2 to TRBJ2-1; 10 bases map to TRBD2. The germline gives CDR1 SGHTA, CDR2 FQGNSA. Trimming took 3 bases from V and 4 from J; bases not matched to a gene: 0. The CDR3 is 14 amino acids. The CDR3 here is CASSFSGGYNEQFF. CDR3 sequence (DNA): TGTGCCAGCAGCTTTAGCGGGGGGTACAATGAGCAGTTCTTC. The complete variable domain, with remaining parts taken from reference TRBV7-2 and TRBJ2-1, reads GAGVSQSPSNKVTEKGKDVELRCDPISGHTALYWYRQSLGQGLEFLIYFQGNSAPDKSGLPSDRFSAERTGGSVSTLTIQRTQQEDSAVYLCASSFSGGYNEQFFGPGTRLTVL.

The chain is built from TRBV19 and TRBJ1-2; TRBD1 aligns across 12 bases. This CDR3 spans 13 amino acids. Germline CDR1 reads LNHDA; CDR2 reads SQIVND (reference sequence). Germline trimming cut 8 bases from V and 9 bases from J; bases unmatched to any gene: 7. CDR3 nucleotides: TGTGCCAGTTATACCGGGACAGGGGGCCGCTACACCTTC. Translating it yields CASYTGTGGRYTF.

In this sample, this clone turned up a few times. The rearrangement links TRBV30 to TRBJ2-1, with 11 bases identical to TRBD2. The J segment lost 7 bases and the V segment lost 6 bases, leaving 11 bases of the junction unmatched. Germline values: CDR1 GTSNPN, CDR2 SVGIG (reference sequence). This CDR3 has 15 amino acids. CDR3 DNA sequence: TGTGCCTGCCAAATTAGCGGGGGGGCGGGGAATGAGCAGTTCTTC. It specifies CACQISGGAGNEQFF.

This clone was detected only once. This chain uses TRBV5-1 with TRBJ2-3; 8 nucleotides align to TRBD2. V shed 5 bases, J shed 0 bases, and the junction held 5 bases outside the gene matches. CDR3 length equals 15 residues. CDR1 is SGHRS and CDR2 is YFSETQ in the germline V gene. In DNA form, the CDR3 reads TGCGCCAGCAGGTTAGCGGGAATTAGCACAGATACGCAGTATTTT. It specifies CASRLAGISTDTQYF. Full variable domain (outside the CDR3, taken from reference TRBV5-1 and TRBJ2-3): KAGVTQTPRYLIKTRGQQVTLSCSPISGHRSVSWYQQTPGQGLQFLFEYFSETQRNKGNFPGRFSGRQFSNSRSEMNVSTLELGDSALYLCASRLAGISTDTQYFGPGTRLTVL.

J is TRBJ2-6 and V is TRBV19; 8 positions agree with TRBD1. This CDR3 spans 17 amino acids. After removal of 7 bases from V and 0 bases from J, the junction contained 8 bases not matched to a gene. Per the germline V gene, CDR1 is LNHDA and CDR2 is SQIVND (reference sequence). The CDR3 loop reads CASTSGTGHSGANVLTF. The CDR3 DNA follows: TGTGCCAGTACCTCCGGGACAGGCCACTCTGGGGCCAACGTCCTGACTTTC.

The V gene is TRBV29-1, the J gene TRBJ2-7, with D perhaps matching TRBD1 (6 bases). V was clipped by 7 bases and J by 3 bases, with 10 bases between them. CDR3 length equals 11 residues. Germline CDR1 reads SQVTM; CDR2 reads ANQGSEA. CDR3 region: CSGGTSYEQYF. DNA for the CDR3: TGCAGCGGTGGGACAAGCTACGAGCAGTACTTC.

This rearrangement joins TRBV28 to TRBJ2-7, with 7 bases aligning to TRBD1. V lost 11 bases and J lost 1; bases outside the gene matches: 8. The length of the CDR3 is 13 residues. Germline V gene lookup returns CDR1 MDHEN and CDR2 SYDVKM. The CDR3 loop is CASVSGQSYEQYF. As DNA, the CDR3 is TGTGCCTCCGTGTCGGGACAGTCCTACGAGCAGTACTTC.

The chain uses TRBV5-6 and TRBJ2-1, with D maybe TRBD1 (5 bases). With 0 bases removed from V and 0 bases from J, the gap between germline ends came to 10 bases. Germline values: CDR1 SGHDT, CDR2 YYEEEE. CDR3 length: 16 residues. CDR3 in DNA: TGTGCCAGCAGCTTGGAACAGGCCTACTCCTACAATGAGCAGTTCTTC. Translating gives CASSLEQAYSYNEQFF.

This chain links TRBV6-5 with TRBJ1-2; unclear D gene. V was shortened by 0 bases and J by 4 bases, with 9 bases between the two germline ends. Germline lookup yields CDR1 MNHEY and CDR2 SVGAGI. The CDR3 spans 14 residues. CDR3 in amino acids: CASSYSEFSYGYTF. In DNA, the CDR3 is TGTGCCAGCAGTTACTCGGAGTTCTCCTATGGCTACACCTTC.

The table lists this clone with a count of one. J is TRBJ2-7 and V is TRBV5-1; 7 nucleotides line up with TRBD1. CDR3 length equals 13 residues. Germline V lookup: CDR1 SGHRS, CDR2 YFSETQ. The V and J ends lost 3 bases and 5 bases, in that order; junction bases with no gene match: 5. DNA of the CDR3: TGCGCCAGCAGCTCGGGACAGTGGGACGAGCAGTACTTC. Protein: CASSSGQWDEQYF.

The rearrangement joins TRBV11-3 to TRBJ2-3; the D gene is possibly TRBD2 (6 bases). The germline CDR1 and CDR2 sequences are SGHNT and YENEEA. This CDR3 is built from 13 residues. With 10 bases removed from V and 6 bases from J, the gap between germline ends came to 17 bases. The CDR3 bases are TGTGCCACCCCGGAGGGGATGGAGGATACGCAGTATTTT. Amino acids: CATPEGMEDTQYF.

The J gene is TRBJ2-7, the V gene TRBV4-2, with 8 bases that match TRBD2. With V trimmed by 5 bases and J by 0 bases, 6 bases remained unmatched. Germline-derived CDR1 and CDR2 are LGHNA and YNFKEQ. This CDR3 spans 15 amino acids. As DNA, the CDR3 is TGTGCCAGCAGCGAAGGGAGCGGGAGCTCCTACGAGCAGTACTTC. This gives the protein CASSEGSGSSYEQYF.

Regarding this clone: It is likely a read error, because the conserved phenylalanine at the end of the CDR3 is missing. The chain has TRBV4-1 and TRBJ2-7; 7 bases are a match to TRBD1. Germline lookup yields CDR1 MGHRA and CDR2 YSYEKL. V lost 4 bases to trimming and J lost 0 bases; unmatched junction nucleotides: 3. This CDR3 is built from 14 residues. DNA of the CDR3: TGCGCCAGCAGCCGACAGGGAAGCTCCTACGAGCAGTACCTC. Its protein is CASSRQGSSYEQYL.